These T cell receptor beta chains were read from a single sample in a study of T cell changes during pregnancy in multiple sclerosis. Some clones are missing from TCRdb's copy, which holds only in-frame ones; the method was immunoSEQ multiplex PCR. Of fewer than 110,000 clones in the sample, around 90% were seen once. The sample was peripheral blood, taken in the second trimester of pregnancy. Every receptor here comes from a female donor with multiple sclerosis, enrolled in a pregnancy study. The CDR3 runs from the conserved cysteine through the conserved F or W. The size field is filled for only some rows; it gives once, few, many or a size class.

TRBV28	NA	CASNPGGTHYEQYF
TRBV7-2	NA	CASSLGLVSTDTQYF
TRBV2	NA	CASSGGTSGGKNIQYF
TRBV5-6	NA	CASSPWLVAGETQYF
TRBV11-2	NA	CASSLDPGKTGELFF
TRBV5-5	NA	CASSFIAGGPTGELFF
TRBV4-2	few	CASSQEEGAWYEQYF
TRBV6-5	NA	CASSPLLANFYEQYF
TRBV30	NA	CAWTRGGTHISQYF
TRBV28	NA	CASSPAGRPYEQYF
TRBV6-4	NA	CASSTGTGVNTIYF
TRBV28	once	CASSLSDRDNQPQHF
TRBV25-1	NA	CASSESPRPGPSTDTQYF
TRBV11-3	NA	CASSSSGLAGVNEQFF
TRBV28	NA	CASSFDRINNEQFF
TRBV30	NA	CAWVGGRRTGELFF
TRBV6-1	NA	CASSPRIGGNQPQHF
TRBV5-4	NA	CASSLDVGTDTQYF
TRBV12-5	NA	CASAKAGVGTDTQYF
TRBV14	few	CASSQEGLVSGELFF
TRBV6-5	NA	CASSDSRHTNEQFF
TRBV6-5	NA	CASRTRGRGEQFF
TRBV2	NA	CASSARLAQYEQYF
TRBV7-2	NA	CASSRRTGDQPQHF
TRBV2	NA	CASRFYGQGNYGYTF
TRBV28	once	CASSPLWRAYEQYF
TRBV9	NA	CASSVAPRSTDTQYF
TRBV19	NA	CASSMRGTGTSGSLTGELFF
TRBV5-1	NA	CASGWDLQTSTDTQYF
TRBV9	NA	CASSPRTSVSTDTQYF
TRBV4-3	NA	CASSLAGPGDEQYF
TRBV2	NA	CASGLIRTPGGTIYF
TRBV7-9	NA	CASSSQDRDYEQYF
TRBV2	once	CASRPLQRSSETQYF
TRBV7-9	NA	CASSFDWEANEQYF
TRBV9	NA	CASSVVGFMNTEAFF
TRBV5-1	NA	CASSLVRSTDTQYF
TRBV19	NA	CASSTRQGRDTEAFF
TRBV5-1	NA	CASSSTGTKETQYF
TRBV28	NA	CASSSGLAGGRSEQFF
TRBV5-1	NA	CASSSLAASYEQYF
TRBV11-2	NA	CASSLRQVPSGANVLTF
TRBV2	NA	CASKGTGGPYEQYF
TRBV5-1	NA	CASSFGRNQETQYF
TRBV5-6	NA	CASSLGPGLVYHEQYF
TRBV18	NA	CASSQGRSNEKLFF
TRBV28	NA	CASIPTGQGGDTEAFF
TRBV18	NA	CASSPPTGGAETQYF
TRBV4-2	NA	CASSRRQGATDAQYF